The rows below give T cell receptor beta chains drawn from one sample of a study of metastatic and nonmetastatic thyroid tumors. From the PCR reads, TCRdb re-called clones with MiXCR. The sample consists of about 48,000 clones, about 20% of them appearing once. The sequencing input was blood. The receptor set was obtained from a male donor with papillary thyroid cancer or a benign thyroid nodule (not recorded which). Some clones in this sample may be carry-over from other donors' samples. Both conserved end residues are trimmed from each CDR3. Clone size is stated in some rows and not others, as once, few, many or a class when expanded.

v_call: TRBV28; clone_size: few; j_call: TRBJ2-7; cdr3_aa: ASSPEEAGSYEQY
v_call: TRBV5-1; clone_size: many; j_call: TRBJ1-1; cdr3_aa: ASSLSGYNTEAF
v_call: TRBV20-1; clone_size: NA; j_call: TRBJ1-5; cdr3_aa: SASDSNQPQH
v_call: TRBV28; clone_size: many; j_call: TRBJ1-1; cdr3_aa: ASTSGPLGTEAF
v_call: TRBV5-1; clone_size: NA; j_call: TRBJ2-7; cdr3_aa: ASSLGGESSYEQY
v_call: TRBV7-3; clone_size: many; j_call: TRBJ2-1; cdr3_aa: ASSLRGTDLTYNEQF
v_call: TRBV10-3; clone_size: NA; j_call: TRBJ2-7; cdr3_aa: ATTSGGNYEQY
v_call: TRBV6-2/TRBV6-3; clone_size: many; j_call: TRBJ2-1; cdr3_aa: ASSSRLRLYNEQF
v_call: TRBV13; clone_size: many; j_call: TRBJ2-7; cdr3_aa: ASSQNKGYEQY
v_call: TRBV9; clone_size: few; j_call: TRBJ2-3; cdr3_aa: ASSASADTQY
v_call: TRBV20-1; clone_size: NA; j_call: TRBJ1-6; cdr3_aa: SARASVQIYNSPLH
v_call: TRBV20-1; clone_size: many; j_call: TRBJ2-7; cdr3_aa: SARGATYEQY
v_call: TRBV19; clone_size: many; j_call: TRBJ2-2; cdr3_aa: ASSLHSRGNTGELF
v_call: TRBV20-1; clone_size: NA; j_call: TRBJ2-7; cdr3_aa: SARVAGTDYEQY
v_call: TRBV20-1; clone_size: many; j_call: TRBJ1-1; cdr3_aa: SARGRPVEAF
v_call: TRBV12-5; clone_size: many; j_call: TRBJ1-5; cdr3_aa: ASGFPQVDSNQPQH
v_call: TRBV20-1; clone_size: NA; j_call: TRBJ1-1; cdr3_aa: SASSGGLRTEAF
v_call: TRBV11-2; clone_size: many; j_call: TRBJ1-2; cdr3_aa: ASSLEQFPGSYGYT
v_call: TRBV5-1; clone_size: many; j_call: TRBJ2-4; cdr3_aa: ASSLDRGVAKNIQY
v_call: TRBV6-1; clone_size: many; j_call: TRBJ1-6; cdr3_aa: ASSQLGGDSNSPLH
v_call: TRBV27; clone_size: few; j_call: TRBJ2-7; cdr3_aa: ASSPYPGAGSYEQY
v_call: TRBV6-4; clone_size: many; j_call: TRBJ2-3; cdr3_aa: ATSPGLGTDTQY
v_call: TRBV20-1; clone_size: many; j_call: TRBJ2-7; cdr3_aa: SARNMRTYEQY
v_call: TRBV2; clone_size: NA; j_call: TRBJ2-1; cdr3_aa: ASSEGLACLYNDQF
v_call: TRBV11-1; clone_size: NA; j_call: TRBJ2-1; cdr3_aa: ASSQRGASWNEQF
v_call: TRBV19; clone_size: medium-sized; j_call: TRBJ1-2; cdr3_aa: ASSPGTATNYGYT
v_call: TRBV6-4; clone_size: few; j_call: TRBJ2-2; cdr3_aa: ASSPSSGSFGELF
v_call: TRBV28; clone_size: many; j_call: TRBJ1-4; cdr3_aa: ASRGVSSTNEKLF
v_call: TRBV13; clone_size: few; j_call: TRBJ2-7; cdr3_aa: SSIFRDGPYEQY